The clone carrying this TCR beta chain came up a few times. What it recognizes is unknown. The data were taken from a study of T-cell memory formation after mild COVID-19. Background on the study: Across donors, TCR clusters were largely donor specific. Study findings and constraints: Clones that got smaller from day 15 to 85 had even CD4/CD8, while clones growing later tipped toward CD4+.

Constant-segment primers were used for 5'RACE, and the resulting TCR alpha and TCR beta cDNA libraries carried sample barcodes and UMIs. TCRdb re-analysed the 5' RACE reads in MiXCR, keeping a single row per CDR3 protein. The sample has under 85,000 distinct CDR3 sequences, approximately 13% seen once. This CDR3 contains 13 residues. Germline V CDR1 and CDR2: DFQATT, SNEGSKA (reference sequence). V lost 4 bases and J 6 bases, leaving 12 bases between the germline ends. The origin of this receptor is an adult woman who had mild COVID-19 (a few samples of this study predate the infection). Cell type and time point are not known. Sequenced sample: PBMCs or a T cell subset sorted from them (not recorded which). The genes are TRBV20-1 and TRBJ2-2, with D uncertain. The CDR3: CSANPGYPGELFF. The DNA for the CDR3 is TGCAGTGCTAATCCAGGTTATCCCGGGGAGCTGTTTTTT.